This entry lists 18 T cell receptor beta chains sequenced from one sample in a study of shared clonotypes between healthy human individuals. Libraries were prepared by immunoSEQ multiplex PCR; TCRdb keeps only in-frame clonotypes and omits some of them. This table has fewer than 2.5 million clones, approximately 93% appearing once. The sample was naive CD4+ T cells from PBMCs. This sample's subset: CD45RA+ positively selected. The source of these receptors is a man aged 18 to 35 in good health. Some clones in this sample may be carry-over from other donors' samples.

The V and J genes are TRBV7-2 and TRBJ2-3; weak D call: TRBD2 (6 bases). This CDR3 is 16 amino acids long. CDR1 is SGHTA, CDR2 FQGNSA, per germline. The ends were cut back, 1 base at V and 1 base at J, with 12 bases in the middle. The CDR3 sequence: CASSLGPSAGTDTQYF. CDR3 DNA sequence: TGTGCCAGCAGCTTAGGGCCTAGCGCGGGCACAGATACGCAGTATTTT.

V is TRBV6-4 and J is TRBJ2-1, with a tentative D call TRBD1 (6 bases). Trimming stripped 5 bases from V and 7 bases from J, with 15 bases between. The CDR3 covers 14 residues. Per germline, CDR1 MRHNA and CDR2 SNTAGT. CDR3 coding DNA: TGTGCCAGCAGTCCGGACAGCTACTTTAATGAGCAGTTCTTC. It translates to CASSPDSYFNEQFF.

This rearrangement joins TRBV14 to TRBJ2-3; unclear D gene. CDR1 is SGHDN, CDR2 FVKESK, per germline. V lost 0 bases and J 5 bases, leaving 24 bases between the germline ends. The CDR3 is 19 amino acids. Here the CDR3 reads CASSQDPSPLRLGLDTQYF. The CDR3 bases are TGTGCCAGCAGCCAAGATCCCTCCCCTCTTAGATTGGGATTAGATACGCAGTATTTT.

The chain employs TRBV19 and TRBJ1-2; 7 nucleotides match TRBD1. From germline, CDR1 is LNHDA and CDR2 SQIVND (reference sequence). This CDR3 has 15 residues. With V trimmed by 4 bases and J by 8 bases, 13 bases remained unmatched. CDR3 sequence reads: CASSTRTGPSGGYTF. CDR3 coding DNA: TGTGCCAGTAGTACAAGGACAGGTCCATCGGGAGGCTACACCTTC.

This chain connects TRBV27 to TRBJ2-7; 7 bases are shared with TRBD2. The CDR3 spans 15 residues. J was trimmed by 0 bases and V by 2 bases; bases with no gene match: 4. From germline, CDR1 is MNHEY and CDR2 SMNVEV (reference sequence). The CDR3 DNA follows: TGTGCCAGCAGTTTACGGCGGGAGCCCTCCTACGAGCAGTACTTC. Protein product: CASSLRREPSYEQYF.

The rearrangement links TRBV6-1 to TRBJ2-4; TRBD2 matches at 14 bases. This CDR3 is built from 16 residues. After removal of 4 bases from V and 5 bases from J, the junction contained 4 bases not matched to a gene. The germline V gene has CDR1 MNHNS and CDR2 SASEGT. CDR3 residues: CASSAGLAGVQNIQYF. In DNA form, the CDR3 reads TGTGCCAGCAGTGCGGGACTAGCGGGGGTTCAAAACATTCAGTACTTC.

The chain combines TRBV27 with TRBJ2-5, with D tentatively TRBD1 (6 bases). Germline CDR1 and CDR2: MNHEY and SMNVEV (reference sequence). V lost 4 bases and J 1 base, leaving 19 bases between the germline ends. The CDR3 has 17 amino acids. CDR3 DNA sequence: TGTGCCAGCAGTTCCTTCCTGAGTCGGGACACCCAAGAGACCCAGTACTTC. It is translated as CASSSFLSRDTQETQYF.

The chain carries TRBV10-3 and TRBJ2-5; TRBD1 matches at 9 bases. V gave up 6 bases and J gave up 2 bases; unmatched junction bases: 7. The length of the CDR3 is 15 residues. Germline V gene lookup returns CDR1 ENHRY and CDR2 SYGVKD. CDR3 DNA sequence: TGTGCCATCAGCCCGGGACAGGGAAAACAAGAGACCCAGTACTTC. It translates to CAISPGQGKQETQYF.

The rearrangement links TRBV28 to TRBJ1-2; TRBD1 aligns across 7 bases. The V gene end was trimmed by 5 bases and the J gene end by 3 bases; junction bases not matched to a gene: 12. From germline, CDR1 is MDHEN and CDR2 SYDVKM. The CDR3 is 16 residues long. The CDR3: CASSASGTESYYGYTF. The CDR3 nucleotides read TGTGCCAGCAGTGCATCCGGGACAGAGTCATACTATGGCTACACCTTC.

This chain's CDR3 is CASSGQFNTQYF. For the CDR3, the DNA is TGCGCCAGCAGTGGCCAATTCAATACGCAGTATTTT. J is TRBJ2-3 and V is TRBV5-1; D not resolved. The V end was cut by 5 bases, the J end by 7 bases, with 11 bases between. Germline loops: CDR1 SGHRS, CDR2 YFSETQ. The CDR3 is 12 residues long.

The CDR3 is CASSKELERGTGELFF. CDR3 DNA: TGTGCCAGCAGCAAAGAACTAGAGAGAGGTACCGGGGAGCTGTTTTTT. The rearrangement links TRBV5-4 to TRBJ2-2; tentatively, D is TRBD2 (5 bases). V was shortened by 4 bases and J by 5 bases, with 18 bases between the two germline ends. This CDR3 comprises 16 residues. CDR1 and CDR2 (germline): SGHNT, YYREEE (reference sequence).

This clone was recorded only once. The chain carries TRBV19 and TRBJ1-4, with no clear D. The length of the CDR3 is 13 residues. Germline CDR1 LNHDA, CDR2 SQIVND (reference sequence). With 10 bases removed from V and 10 bases from J, the gap between germline ends came to 19 bases. The CDR3 loop reads CATRVPNFGKLFF. In DNA form, the CDR3 reads TGTGCCACAAGGGTCCCGAACTTTGGAAAACTGTTTTTT.

V gene TRBV28 combines with J gene TRBJ1-2; D not resolved. The CDR3 runs 13 residues. CDR1 is MDHEN, CDR2 SYDVKM, per germline. V lost 2 bases and J lost 11, with 15 bases in between. The DNA for the CDR3 is TGTGCCAGCAGTTTAGGCTTAGGGTTGGGGTACACCTTC. Protein product: CASSLGLGLGYTF.

The count of this clone is one. J is TRBJ1-1 and V is TRBV19; no clear D. The germline CDR1 and CDR2 sequences are LNHDA and SQIVND (reference sequence). Trimming shortened V by 4 bases and J by 5 bases, and 8 bases separated the two germline ends. This CDR3 is 12 amino acids long. The CDR3 loop reads CASSSRQTEAFF. In nucleotides, the CDR3 is TGTGCCAGTAGTAGCCGGCAGACTGAAGCTTTCTTT.

In its sample, this clone was seen once. The sample has other DNA sequences that encode this CDR3 too. This chain's CDR3 is CASSPRTGPYEQYF. As DNA, the CDR3 is TGTGCCAGCAGCCCTCGGACAGGACCCTACGAGCAGTACTTC. V and J are TRBV5-4 and TRBJ2-7; 7 nucleotides line up with TRBD1. Unmatched junction bases numbered 6, after V lost 4 bases and J lost 2 bases. Germline V gene data show CDR1 as SGHNT and CDR2 as YYREEE (reference sequence). There are 14 residues in the CDR3.

This rearrangement joins TRBV28 to TRBJ1-2, with 10 positions matching TRBD1. With V trimmed by 7 bases and J by 4 bases, 6 bases remained unmatched. The CDR3 loop spans 14 amino acids. The germline CDR1 and CDR2 sequences are MDHEN and SYDVKM. Here the CDR3 DNA reads TGTGCCAGCAAAATCGGACAGGGGGGCTATGGCTACACCTTC. Amino acid sequence: CASKIGQGGYGYTF.

As regards this clone: The sample carries other DNA sequences with the same CDR3. This sequence joins TRBV18 and TRBJ2-3, with TRBD2 as a possible D gene (7 bases). The V and J ends lost 0 bases and 3 bases respectively, with 10 bases between them. The V gene's germline CDR1 is KGHSH and CDR2 LQKENI. CDR3 length: 15 amino acids. The CDR3 spells CASSPPAGATDTQYF. The DNA for the CDR3 is TGTGCCAGCTCACCACCGGCGGGGGCTACAGATACGCAGTATTTT.

The chain combines TRBV12-5 with TRBJ2-1, with D uncertain. The V gene lost 3 bases and the J gene lost 7 bases, with 4 bases spanning the gap. Germline values: CDR1 LGHNT, CDR2 FRNRAP. The CDR3 covers 11 residues. The CDR3 sequence: CASGFQNEQFF. Written as DNA, the CDR3 is TGTGCTAGTGGTTTCCAGAATGAGCAGTTCTTC. Based on the CDR3 plus reference TRBV12-5 and TRBJ2-1, the full variable domain is DARVTQTPRHKVTEMGQEVTMRCQPILGHNTVFWYRQTMMQGLELLAYFRNRAPLDDSGMPKDRFSAEMPDATLATLKIQPSEPRDSAVYFCASGFQNEQFFGPGTRLTVL.